This passage covers 25 T cell receptor beta chains from one sample sequenced in a study of neurological immune-mediated disorders. TCRdb re-analysed the 5' RACE reads in MiXCR, keeping a single row per CDR3 protein. The sample lists about 48,000 distinct CDR3 sequences, about 2% occurring once. The sample was PBMCs. These receptors all come from a woman aged 40-49 years with multiple sclerosis.

This clonotype appeared many times. This sequence joins TRBV20-1 and TRBJ1-6, with 8 positions matching TRBD1. V was pared by 0 bases and J by 8 bases, with 15 bases of the junction left unmatched. The length of the CDR3 is 18 residues. The germline gives CDR1 DFQATT, CDR2 SNEGSKA (reference sequence). CDR3 loop: CSARDRGTGGGRDSPLHF. The CDR3 nucleotides read TGCAGTGCTAGAGATCGAGGGACAGGAGGGGGTCGTGATTCACCCCTCCACTTT.

This clonotype was recorded at least ten times. This chain uses TRBV7-2 with TRBJ2-3; D may be TRBD2 (5 bases). The germline gives CDR1 SGHTA, CDR2 FQGNSA. The V and J ends lost 5 bases and 2 bases respectively, with 14 bases between them. The CDR3 spans 15 residues. In DNA, the CDR3 is TGTGCCAGCAGCACGTTTGGACTGAACACAGATACGCAGTATTTT. This gives the protein CASSTFGLNTDTQYF. Combining the CDR3 with reference TRBV7-2 and TRBJ2-3 gives the whole variable domain GAGVSQSPSNKVTEKGKDVELRCDPISGHTALYWYRQSLGQGLEFLIYFQGNSAPDKSGLPSDRFSAERTGGSVSTLTIQRTQQEDSAVYLCASSTFGLNTDTQYFGPGTRLTVL.

Ten or more counts support this clonotype. V is TRBV20-1 and J is TRBJ1-1, with 9 bases matching TRBD1. Per the germline V gene, CDR1 is DFQATT and CDR2 is SNEGSKA (reference sequence). CDR3 length: 16 amino acids. V lost 2 bases, J lost 7 bases, and 14 bases stayed unmatched. The CDR3 here is CSARSPDRGTLIEAFF. In nucleotides, the CDR3 is TGCAGTGCTAGATCTCCGGACAGGGGCACTCTTATTGAAGCTTTCTTT.

This clonotype was recorded at least ten times. The chain is built from TRBV10-3 and TRBJ2-7; 7 nucleotides line up with TRBD2. With V trimmed by 10 bases and J by 3 bases, 15 bases remained unmatched. The germline gives CDR1 ENHRY, CDR2 SYGVKD. This CDR3 is 15 amino acids long. The CDR3 DNA sequence: TGTGCCACCCTAAGGGAGGGACTCCGCTACTACGAGCAGTACTTC. Translation: CATLREGLRYYEQYF.

This clonotype was seen many times. CDR3 in amino acids: CASSQGPTSGVNTQYF. The CDR3 DNA is TGCGCCAGCAGCCAAGGTCCGACTAGCGGGGTGAATACGCAGTATTTT. The genes are TRBV4-1 and TRBJ2-3, with 11 bases lining up with TRBD2. V was clipped by 1 base and J by 7 bases; unmatched bases: 7. The CDR3 has 16 residues. Germline assignment: CDR1 MGHRA and CDR2 YSYEKL.

This clonotype was seen ten or more times. This chain links TRBV12-3 or TRBV12-4 with TRBJ2-1, with 13 bases lining up with TRBD2. J lost 12 bases, V lost 4 bases, and 12 bases had no gene match. The CDR3 extends over 16 amino acids. As DNA, the CDR3 is TGTGCCAGCAGTTCTCGGACTAGCGGGGGCCCTATGTGGCAGTTCTTC. This gives the protein CASSSRTSGGPMWQFF.

This chain links TRBV11-2 with TRBJ2-5; 8 bases align to TRBD2. The junction had 11 bases not matched to a gene; V was cut back by 1 base and J by 10 bases. This CDR3 contains 15 residues. Germline V lookup: CDR1 SGHAT, CDR2 FQNNGV. CDR3 sequence: CASSLAGGTPRDQYF. In DNA, the CDR3 is TGTGCCAGCAGCTTAGCGGGGGGGACCCCTCGGGACCAGTACTTC. Drawing the rest from reference TRBV11-2 and TRBJ2-5, the complete variable domain is EAGVAQSPRYKIIEKRQSVAFWCNPISGHATLYWYQQILGQGPKLLIQFQNNGVVDDSQLPKDRFSAERLKGVDSTLKIQPAKLEDSAVYLCASSLAGGTPRDQYFGPGTRLLVL.

This clonotype was recorded at least ten times. The chain has TRBV7-8 and TRBJ2-1; a possible D gene is TRBD2 (5 bases). The CDR3 covers 13 residues. Trimming left V 5 bases short and J 4 bases short, with 9 bases between. Germline CDR1 is SGHVS and CDR2 is FQNEAQ. The CDR3 region has the DNA TGTGCCAGCAGCCCCCGACTATACAATGAGCAGTTCTTC. Translated: CASSPRLYNEQFF.

The table lists this clonotype with many counts. V gene TRBV6-9 combines with J gene TRBJ2-7, with 9 bases identical to TRBD1. CDR1 is MNHGY, CDR2 SVAAGI, per germline. V gave up 0 bases and J gave up 5 bases; unmatched junction bases: 2. This CDR3 is 14 amino acids long. The CDR3 nucleotides read TGTGCCAGCAGTTATTCCACAGGGGGCCACGAGCAGTACTTC. Translated: CASSYSTGGHEQYF.

The table lists this clonotype with many counts. The rearrangement joins TRBV29-1 to TRBJ1-2; D uncertain. Trimming removed 8 bases at V and 3 bases at J, with 10 bases between. Germline lookup yields CDR1 SQVTM and CDR2 ANQGSEA. CDR3 size: 11 residues. DNA for the CDR3: TGCAGCACAGACGGCTACTATGGCTACACCTTC. It specifies CSTDGYYGYTF.

This clonotype was found many times. V usage is TRBV5-1 and J usage is TRBJ2-5, with D hard to call. The CDR3 loop spans 14 amino acids. CDR1 SGHRS and CDR2 YFSETQ come from the germline V gene. The V and J ends lost 0 bases and 2 bases respectively, with 8 bases between them. The CDR3, as DNA: TGCGCCAGCAGCTTGGGTGGCAGTCAAGAGACCCAGTACTTC. Its protein product is CASSLGGSQETQYF.

In this sample, this clonotype turned up many times. The rearrangement joins TRBV11-3 to TRBJ1-6; D call uncertain. The CDR3 covers 13 residues. Germline V gene sequence: CDR1 SGHNT, CDR2 YENEEA. Trimming stripped 0 bases from V and 8 bases from J, with 5 bases between. CDR3 sequence: CASSLEGDSPLHF. In DNA, the CDR3 is TGTGCCAGCAGCTTAGAGGGAGATTCACCCCTCCACTTT.

There are many counts of this clonotype. Here the CDR3 DNA reads TGCAGTGCTACGGGGCCTTTGGGACCGTCGAACATTCAGTACTTC. Translation: CSATGPLGPSNIQYF. The gene calls are TRBV20-1 and TRBJ2-4; perhaps D is TRBD1 or TRBD2 (5 bases each). Trimming took off 4 bases at V and 7 bases at J, with 20 bases between the two ends. Germline V lookup: CDR1 DFQATT, CDR2 SNEGSKA (reference sequence). The CDR3 covers 15 residues.

The chain links TRBV5-1 to TRBJ1-1; D is unclear. CDR3 size: 14 residues. V lost 0 bases, J lost 1 base, and 7 bases lay in between. The germline gives CDR1 SGHRS, CDR2 YFSETQ. This chain's CDR3 is CASSLDIGNTEAFF. CDR3 DNA: TGCGCCAGCAGCTTGGATATAGGGAACACTGAAGCTTTCTTT.

As for this clonotype: This may be a read error: a much more frequent sequence differs by one nucleotide. This CDR3 is missing its conserved last phenylalanine or tryptophan, likely due to a read error. The chain is built from TRBV15 and TRBJ1-2; D unresolved. The germline gives CDR1 LNHNV, CDR2 YYDKDF (reference sequence). The CDR3 contains 14 residues. Trimming removed 1 base from V and 2 bases from J, with 8 bases in between. CDR3 residues: CATSRGGRNYGYTI. CDR3 DNA sequence: TGTGCCACCAGCAGAGGAGGGAGAAACTATGGCTACACCATC.

In this sample, this clonotype turned up many times. V usage is TRBV6-1 and J usage is TRBJ2-2; 11 bases are shared with TRBD1. Unmatched junction bases numbered 4, after V lost 6 bases and J lost 7 bases. The CDR3 consists of 14 residues. Germline V gene sequence: CDR1 MNHNS, CDR2 SASEGT. In DNA form, the CDR3 reads TGTGCCAGCAGGGGACAGGGGGGCGTCGGGGAGCTGTTTTTT. It codes for CASRGQGGVGELFF.

This clonotype was found many times. This chain connects TRBV4-1 to TRBJ2-3, with unresolved D. Germline V gene sequence: CDR1 MGHRA, CDR2 YSYEKL. This CDR3 is built from 16 residues. Between the trimmed V and J ends, which lost 0 bases and 2 bases, there was a span of 12 bases. CDR3 amino acids: CASSQDDTFYTDTQYF. CDR3 nucleotide sequence: TGCGCCAGCAGCCAAGATGACACATTCTACACAGATACGCAGTATTTT.

V usage is TRBV11-2 and J usage is TRBJ1-1; no clear D gene. This CDR3 is 18 amino acids long. Germline CDR1 is SGHAT and CDR2 is FQNNGV. V lost 5 bases, J lost 3 bases, and 25 bases lay in between. CDR3 sequence reads: CASSLRGSSSKYYTEAFF. The CDR3, as DNA: TGTGCCAGCAGCCTCCGAGGCAGCTCATCCAAGTATTACACTGAAGCTTTCTTT.

There are many counts of this clonotype. V gene TRBV5-1 combines with J gene TRBJ2-1; D is tentatively TRBD1 or TRBD2 (5 bases each). Germline V gene sequence: CDR1 SGHRS, CDR2 YFSETQ. The CDR3 covers 13 residues. Deletions cut 6 bases from V and 6 bases from J, with 13 bases between. The CDR3 here is CASNVQGVNEQFF. Here the CDR3 DNA reads TGCGCCAGCAACGTTCAGGGAGTCAATGAGCAGTTCTTC.

There are many counts of this clonotype. The chain carries TRBV4-2 and TRBJ1-1; D call uncertain. V lost 0 bases, J lost 0 bases, and 11 bases lay in between. The CDR3 is 16 residues long. Per the germline V gene, CDR1 is LGHNA and CDR2 is YNFKEQ. This CDR3 is CASSQDLRQLNTEAFF. DNA for the CDR3: TGTGCCAGCAGCCAAGATTTAAGGCAGCTGAACACTGAAGCTTTCTTT.

This clonotype was observed at least ten times. The chain couples TRBV15 to TRBJ2-5, with a weak D call TRBD2 (6 bases). The V and J ends lost 1 base and 7 bases respectively, with 7 bases between them. Per the germline V gene, CDR1 is LNHNV and CDR2 is YYDKDF (reference sequence). The CDR3 has 12 amino acids. Written as DNA, the CDR3 is TGTGCCACCAGCAGAGGGAGGGGGACCCAGTACTTC. Translating it yields CATSRGRGTQYF.

This clonotype was recorded many times. The chain is built from TRBV15 and TRBJ2-7; 10 bases are shared with TRBD1. The CDR3 runs 15 residues. Germline lookup yields CDR1 LNHNV and CDR2 YYDKDF (reference sequence). The junction had 6 bases not matched to a gene; V was cut back by 5 bases and J by 2 bases. The CDR3 DNA sequence: TGTGCCACCAGCCCTTCCGGGACAGGGGCCTACGAGCAGTACTTC. It yields the protein CATSPSGTGAYEQYF.

This clonotype occurred a few times. J is TRBJ2-1 and V is TRBV7-2; TRBD2 matches 9 bases. Germline V gene sequence: CDR1 SGHTA, CDR2 FQGNSA. J gave up 6 bases and V 5 bases, and 8 bases lay outside the gene matches. This CDR3 spans 15 amino acids. The DNA for the CDR3 is TGTGCCAGCAGCGTGGGAAGTAGCGGGGGCAATGAGCAGTTCTTC. Its protein product is CASSVGSSGGNEQFF. Full variable domain (rest looked up from reference TRBV7-2 and TRBJ2-1): GAGVSQSPSNKVTEKGKDVELRCDPISGHTALYWYRQSLGQGLEFLIYFQGNSAPDKSGLPSDRFSAERTGGSVSTLTIQRTQQEDSAVYLCASSVGSSGGNEQFFGPGTRLTVL.

This clonotype was recorded many times. V and J are TRBV5-1 and TRBJ2-4; D is unclear. This CDR3 is built from 16 residues. Deletions cut 0 bases from V and 8 bases from J, with 18 bases between. The V gene's germline CDR1 is SGHRS and CDR2 YFSETQ. The CDR3 reads CASSLEGGRGRDIQYF. DNA for the CDR3: TGCGCCAGCAGCTTGGAAGGCGGACGAGGCCGGGACATTCAGTACTTC.

The table lists this clonotype with many counts. This chain links TRBV5-1 with TRBJ1-2; D is unclear. There are 14 residues in the CDR3. Trimming stripped 0 bases from V and 6 bases from J, with 12 bases between. Germline CDR1 reads SGHRS; CDR2 reads YFSETQ. CDR3 nucleotides: TGCGCCAGCAGCTTGGAGCAAGTCAGAGATGGCTACACCTTC. It specifies CASSLEQVRDGYTF.